A selection of T cell receptor beta chains follows, all from one sample in a study of cytomegalovirus exposure and HLA in healthy donors. The table came from immunoSEQ multiplex PCR; TCRdb's copy has only in-frame clones and leaves some out. Found here are more than 110,000 clones, around 83% of them singletons; the top ten hold roughly 1.2%. Source material: PBMCs. The receptors shown here come from a male donor in good health and CMV-seropositive. CDR3s include the opening cysteine and the closing phenylalanine or tryptophan. A D gene is named only where the DNA matches it firmly. Clone size is stated in some rows and not others, as once, few, many or a class when expanded.

TRBV27	.	TRBJ2-1	TRBD1	CASSLWPLTGSSDEQFF	TGTGCCAGCAGCTTATGGCCCTTGACAGGGAGTAGCGATGAGCAGTTCTTC
TRBV4-2	.	TRBJ2-1	TRBD2	CASSQELAGVNEQFF	TGTGCCAGCAGCCAAGAACTAGCGGGAGTGAATGAGCAGTTCTTC
TRBV6-1	few	TRBJ1-1	.	CASSETHRDTEAFF	TGTGCCAGCAGTGAGACACACAGGGACACTGAAGCTTTCTTT
TRBV2	.	TRBJ1-6	.	CASSTTGNGNSPLHF	TGTGCCAGTTCGACCACAGGGAATGGTAATTCACCCCTCCACTTT
TRBV5-1	.	TRBJ2-5	TRBD2	CASSLEPGGGETQYF	TGCGCCAGCAGCTTGGAGCCGGGAGGCGGGGAGACCCAGTACTTC
TRBV28	.	TRBJ2-7	TRBD2	CASSLRKPSGRAVQGEQYF	TGTGCCAGCAGTTTAAGGAAGCCTAGCGGGAGGGCCGTCCAAGGCGAGCAGTACTTC
TRBV5-1	few	TRBJ2-5	.	CASSSLETQYF	TGCGCCAGCAGCTCCTTGGAGACCCAGTACTTC
TRBV6-4	few	TRBJ1-1	TRBD1	CASRMTGWGVNTEAFF	TGTGCCAGCAGGATGACAGGGTGGGGTGTGAACACTGAAGCTTTCTTT
TRBV7-6	once	TRBJ2-5	TRBD2	CASSLVGSRSSSGYQETQYF	TGTGCCAGCAGCTTAGTAGGTAGCCGTTCGTCTAGCGGGTACCAAGAGACCCAGTACTTC
TRBV6-5	.	TRBJ2-3	TRBD2	CASSYAGTSGKDTQYF	TGTGCCAGCAGTTACGCCGGGACTAGCGGGAAAGATACGCAGTATTTT
TRBV6-5	.	TRBJ2-4	.	CASSYVREGNIQYF	TGTGCCAGCAGTTACGTACGGGAAGGGAACATTCAGTACTTC
TRBV29-1	.	TRBJ2-3	TRBD2	CSVEAGSLAGVADTQYF	TGCAGCGTTGAAGCGGGGTCTTTAGCGGGGGTAGCAGATACGCAGTATTTT
TRBV4-3	.	TRBJ2-7	.	CASSQDLTGPYEQYF	TGCGCCAGCAGCCAAGATCTCACTGGGCCTTACGAGCAGTACTTC
TRBV7-9	.	TRBJ2-7	TRBD1	CASNSEGTGSYEQYF	TGTGCCAGCAACTCCGAAGGGACAGGCTCCTACGAGCAGTACTTC
TRBV7-8	few	TRBJ2-7	TRBD2	CASSLVVRLAGNEQYF	TGTGCCAGCAGCTTAGTGGTCCGACTAGCTGGTAACGAGCAGTACTTC
TRBV7-8	once	TRBJ2-7	TRBD2	CASSPRAGTRRYEQYF	TGTGCCAGCAGTCCACGGGCCGGGACTAGGCGCTACGAGCAGTACTTC
TRBV18	.	TRBJ1-5	.	CASSPDGGKNQPQHF	TGTGCCAGCTCACCGGACGGAGGGAAAAATCAGCCCCAGCATTTT
TRBV7-2	.	TRBJ2-2	.	CASSLPSSGELFF	TGTGCCAGCAGCTTACCTAGTTCCGGGGAGCTGTTTTTT
TRBV7-2	once	TRBJ2-7	.	CASSLGGVYEQYF	TGTGCCAGCAGCTTAGGGGGCGTTTACGAGCAGTACTTC
TRBV19	.	TRBJ2-7	TRBD2	CASSHRRGQGREHYEQYF	TGTGCCAGTAGTCATCGAAGGGGTCAAGGGAGGGAACACTACGAGCAGTACTTC
TRBV28	.	TRBJ1-5	.	CASIEDSSNQPQHF	TGTGCCAGCATAGAGGACAGTAGCAATCAGCCCCAGCATTTT
TRBV29-1	.	TRBJ1-5	.	CSVVSGAGNQPQHF	TGCAGCGTAGTTTCAGGGGCGGGCAATCAGCCCCAGCATTTT
TRBV27	once	TRBJ2-7	TRBD1	CASSLVQGAYEQYF	TGTGCCAGCAGTTTGGTACAGGGGGCATACGAGCAGTACTTC
TRBV27	.	TRBJ1-2	.	CASSLGGGLGYTF	TGTGCCAGCAGTTTGGGGGGAGGGCTAGGCTACACCTTC
TRBV27	.	TRBJ2-7	TRBD1	CASSHYRPQGYGYEQYF	TGTGCCAGCAGCCACTATCGCCCACAGGGGTATGGCTACGAGCAGTACTTC
TRBV2	.	TRBJ2-1	TRBD2	CASSETSGRSGNEQFF	TGTGCCAGCAGTGAAACTAGCGGGAGATCAGGCAATGAGCAGTTCTTC
TRBV6-1	few	TRBJ2-1	TRBD1	CASSEFGGTGGHEQFF	TGTGCCAGCAGTGAATTTGGGGGGACAGGGGGCCATGAGCAGTTCTTC
TRBV5-4	.	TRBJ1-2	TRBD1	CASSRGTGLGTNYGYTF	TGTGCCAGCAGCAGAGGGACAGGGCTTGGGACTAACTATGGCTACACCTTC